This T cell receptor beta chain was sequenced in a study of radiotherapy plus CTLA-4 blockade in lung cancer (dated by TCRdb to 2017 to 2018). Broadly, across the study: Objective responses occurred in about 19% of enrolled patients, and 25% to 40% achieved disease control.

The study evaluated CTLA-4 blockade (ipilimumab) given together with focal radiation therapy in patients who had chemo-refractory metastatic non-small-cell lung cancer. In the germline V gene, CDR1 corresponds to MDHEN and CDR2 to SYDVKM. From the cysteine through the phenylalanine, the CDR3 covers 13 amino acids. Here the CDR3 DNA is all that survives: 39 bases in frame from base 1. The V end gives up 8 bases and the J end 8 bases, leaving 8 bases in the junction not matched to a gene. Broad study findings and their caveats: After treatment with radiotherapy and ipilimumab, TCR clones that originated in tumors expanded in peripheral blood. The strongest predictors of response were reported to be early dynamic shifts in blood T cell clones along with a rise in serum interferon-beta following radiation.

Libraries were constructed by the immunoSEQ multiplex PCR assay. Not all clones reach the TCRdb copy of this immuneACCESS table, which keeps in-frame sequences only. Checked studies attribute under half of the gap to unresolved V genes and leave the rest unexplained. Counted in this sample were over 60,000 clones; 87% of them appeared once. Together, the top ten hold around 40% of the sample. Details on this clone: Its antigen is currently not known. The record has no base qualities; no much larger clone is one base away.

Here the sequenced sample was peripheral blood, taken from a patient treated with radiotherapy plus ipilimumab. This clonotype was obtained from a human donor with non-small cell lung cancer that progressed on radiotherapy plus ipilimumab. Rearrangement joined TRBV28 to TRBJ1-2; 10 bases in the junction line up with TRBD1. The CDR3 amino acid sequence is: CASSGTGVIGYTF. The DNA is TGTGCCAGCTCCGGGACAGGGGTGATCGGCTACACCTTC.